The next 7 T cell receptor beta chains were all read from a single sample in a study of identical twins. TCRdb reprocessed the 5' RACE reads with MiXCR, giving one entry per CDR3 protein. Seen here are a few hundred thousand distinct CDR3 sequences, under 12% observed once, and the top ten hold 8% to 10%. The sequenced sample was memory T cells sorted from blood. Receptors were obtained from a man between 50 and 59 years old in good health.

The genes are TRBV7-2 and TRBJ2-6; 8 bases map to TRBD1. CDR3 length: 16 amino acids. Germline trimming cut 6 bases from V and 4 bases from J; bases unmatched to any gene: 8. Germline V gene sequence: CDR1 SGHTA, CDR2 FQGNSA. The CDR3 nucleotides read TGTGCCAGCAGTGGGCAGGGGGCTTCCGGGGCCAACGTCCTGACTTTC. Translated: CASSGQGASGANVLTF.

This clonotype was counted a few times. The chain recombines TRBV4-3 with TRBJ1-2; D is perhaps TRBD1 (6 bases). The CDR3 contains 14 residues. CDR1 LGHNA and CDR2 YSLEER come from the germline V gene. Deletions cut 3 bases from V and 5 bases from J, with 13 bases between. This chain's CDR3 is CASSQGLGQYGYTF. Here the CDR3 DNA reads TGCGCCAGCAGCCAGGGACTCGGACAGTATGGCTACACCTTC.

This clonotype was seen many times. This rearrangement joins TRBV4-3 to TRBJ2-5, with D hard to call. The germline CDR1 and CDR2 sequences are LGHNA and YSLEER. V dropped 0 bases and J dropped 4 bases, with 6 bases sitting between them. The CDR3 spans 13 residues. CDR3 amino acids: CASSQEIRETQYF. The DNA of the CDR3 is TGCGCCAGCAGCCAAGAAATCAGAGAGACCCAGTACTTC.

The sample holds a few counts of this clonotype. The rearrangement uses TRBV5-6 and TRBJ1-2; unclear D gene. V lost 4 bases and J 8 bases, leaving 18 bases between the germline ends. Germline V gives CDR1 SGHDT, CDR2 YYEEEE. The CDR3 covers 14 residues. CDR3: CASSKAGLNGGYTF. The CDR3 DNA sequence: TGTGCCAGCAGCAAGGCGGGTTTAAACGGCGGCTACACCTTC. Based on the CDR3 plus reference TRBV5-6 and TRBJ1-2, the full variable domain is DAGVTQSPTHLIKTRGQQVTLRCSPKSGHDTVSWYQQALGQGPQFIFQYYEEEERQRGNFPDRFSGHQFPNYSSELNVNALLLGDSALYLCASSKAGLNGGYTFGSGTRLTVV.

This clonotype occurred a few times. The chain recombines TRBV20-1 with TRBJ1-6, with TRBD1 as a possible D gene (5 bases). The CDR3 totals 12 residues. The V end was cut by 6 bases, the J end by 7 bases, with 10 bases between. Germline CDR1 is DFQATT and CDR2 is SNEGSKA (reference sequence). For the CDR3, the DNA is TGCAGTGCGCGGTGGGGGAATTCACCCCTCCACTTT. Amino acid sequence: CSARWGNSPLHF.

This clonotype appeared a few times. The chain carries TRBV2 and TRBJ2-1; TRBD2 agrees at 12 bases. Losses at the gene ends were 4 bases for V and 2 bases for J; bases not matched to a gene: 0. The CDR3 has 15 amino acids. The germline V gene has CDR1 SNHLY and CDR2 FYNNEI. CDR3 sequence: CASSGLAGAYNEQFF. The CDR3 DNA reads TGTGCCAGCAGTGGACTAGCGGGAGCCTACAATGAGCAGTTCTTC.

This clonotype was recorded at least ten times. This chain uses TRBV28 with TRBJ1-6; D not resolved. CDR3 length equals 13 residues. V was cut by 5 bases and J by 7 bases, with 9 bases left in between. The V gene's germline CDR1 is MDHEN and CDR2 SYDVKM. The CDR3 spells CASSPPGNSPLHF. The DNA of the CDR3 is TGTGCCAGCAGTCCGCCAGGAAATTCACCCCTCCACTTT. Variable domain in full (rest from reference TRBV28 and TRBJ1-6): DVKVTQSSRYLVKRTGEKVFLECVQDMDHENMFWYRQDPGLGLRLIYFSYDVKMKEKGDIPEGYSVSREKKERFSLILESASTNQTSMYLCASSPPGNSPLHFGNGTRLTVT.